The clone carrying this T cell receptor beta chain appeared a single time. The assay was immunoSEQ multiplex PCR, and TCRdb's table has in-frame clones only and misses some. This sample has about 150,000 clones, with approximately 90% found just once. This sample is part of a study of blood T cell repertoires in COVID-19. Looked up from germline, CDR1 is LNHDA and CDR2 is SQIVND (reference sequence). The CDR3 length is 15 residues. V was trimmed by 1 base and J by 5 bases, leaving 12 bases between them. The sequence came from a man aged 18 to 29 with COVID-19, enrolled during active disease. Input material: peripheral blood. The rearrangement uses TRBV19 and TRBJ2-1, with D possibly matching TRBD1 (6 bases). The CDR3 nucleotides are TGTGCCAGTAGTATAGGGCGGACAGCTCACAATGAGCAGTTCTTC. It codes for CASSIGRTAHNEQFF. Drawing the rest from reference TRBV19 and TRBJ2-1, the complete variable domain is DGGITQSPKYLFRKEGQNVTLSCEQNLNHDAMYWYRQDPGQGLRLIYYSQIVNDFQKGDIAEGYSVSREKKESFPLTVTSAQKNPTAFYLCASSIGRTAHNEQFFGPGTRLTVL.